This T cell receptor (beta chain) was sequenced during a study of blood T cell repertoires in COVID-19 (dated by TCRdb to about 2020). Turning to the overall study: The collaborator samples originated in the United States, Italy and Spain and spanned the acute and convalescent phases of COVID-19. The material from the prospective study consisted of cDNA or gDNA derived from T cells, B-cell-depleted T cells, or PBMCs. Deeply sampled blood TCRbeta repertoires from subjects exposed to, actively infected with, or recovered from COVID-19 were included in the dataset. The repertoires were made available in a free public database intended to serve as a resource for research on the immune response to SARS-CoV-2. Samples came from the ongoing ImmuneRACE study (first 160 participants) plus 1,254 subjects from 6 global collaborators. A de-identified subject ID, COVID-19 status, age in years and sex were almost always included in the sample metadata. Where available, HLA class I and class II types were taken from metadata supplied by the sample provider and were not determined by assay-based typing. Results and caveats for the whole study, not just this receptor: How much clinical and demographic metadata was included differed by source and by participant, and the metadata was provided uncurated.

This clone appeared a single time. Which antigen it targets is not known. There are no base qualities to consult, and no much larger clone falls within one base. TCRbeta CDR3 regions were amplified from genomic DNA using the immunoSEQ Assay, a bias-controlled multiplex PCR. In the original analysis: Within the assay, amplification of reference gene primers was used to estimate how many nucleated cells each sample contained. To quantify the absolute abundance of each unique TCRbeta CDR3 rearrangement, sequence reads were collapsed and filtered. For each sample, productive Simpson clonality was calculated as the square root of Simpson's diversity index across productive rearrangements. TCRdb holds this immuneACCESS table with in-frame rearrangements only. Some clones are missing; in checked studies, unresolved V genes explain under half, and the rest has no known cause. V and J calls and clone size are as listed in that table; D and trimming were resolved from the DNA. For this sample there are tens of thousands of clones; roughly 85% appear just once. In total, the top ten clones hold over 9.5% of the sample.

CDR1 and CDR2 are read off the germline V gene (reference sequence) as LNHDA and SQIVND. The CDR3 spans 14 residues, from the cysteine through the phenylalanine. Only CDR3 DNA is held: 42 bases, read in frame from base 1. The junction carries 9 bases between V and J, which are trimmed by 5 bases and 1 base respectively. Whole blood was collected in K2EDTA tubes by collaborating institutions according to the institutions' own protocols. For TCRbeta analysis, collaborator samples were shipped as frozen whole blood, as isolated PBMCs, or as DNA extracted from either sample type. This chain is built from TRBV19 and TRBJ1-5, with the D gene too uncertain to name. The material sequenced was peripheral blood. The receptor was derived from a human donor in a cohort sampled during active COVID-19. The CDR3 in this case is CASSWGGSNQPQHF. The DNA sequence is TGTGCCAGTAGTTGGGGAGGGAGCAATCAGCCCCAGCATTTT.